A single sample is the source of the 25 T cell receptor beta chains below, sequenced in a study of radiotherapy plus CTLA-4 blockade in lung cancer. Generated by immunoSEQ multiplex PCR, the TCRdb table keeps only in-frame clones and is missing some. Among under 50,000 clones listed, 65% to 90% were seen once. Sample: peripheral blood, taken from a patient treated with radiotherapy plus ipilimumab. Receptor source: a human donor with non-small cell lung cancer whose response to radiotherapy plus ipilimumab could not be evaluated.

The CDR3 bases are TGTGCCAGCACCTCAGGGGACATTTGGCCCTACGAGCAGTACTTC. Amino acid sequence: CASTSGDIWPYEQYF. The rearrangement links TRBV28 to TRBJ2-7, with D possibly matching TRBD1 (6 bases). This CDR3 comprises 15 residues. The germline V gene encodes CDR1 MDHEN and CDR2 SYDVKM. Trimming removed 7 bases from V and 2 bases from J, with 18 bases in between.

This chain links TRBV27 with TRBJ2-3, with D possibly matching TRBD2 (6 bases). Trimming stripped 1 base from V and 1 base from J, with 6 bases between. The CDR3 loop spans 14 amino acids. Germline assignment: CDR1 MNHEY and CDR2 SMNVEV (reference sequence). The CDR3 DNA is TGTGCCAGCAGTTTATGGGGGGGCACAGATACGCAGTATTTT. Translation gives CASSLWGGTDTQYF.

In its sample, this clone was seen once. The CDR3 sequence is CASSVGQGSNEQYF. CDR3 nucleotide sequence: TGTGCCAGCAGTGTCGGCCAGGGGAGCAACGAGCAGTACTTC. The V call is TRBV2, the J call TRBJ2-7; D is perhaps TRBD1 (6 bases). CDR3 size: 14 residues. Germline V gene sequence: CDR1 SNHLY, CDR2 FYNNEI. Trimming left V 4 bases short and J 5 bases short, with 15 bases between.

The rearrangement uses TRBV28 and TRBJ1-2; D is unclear. CDR1 and CDR2 from the germline V gene are MDHEN and SYDVKM. The CDR3 is 16 residues long. V was trimmed by 8 bases and J by 0 bases, leaving 19 bases between them. The CDR3 bases are TGTGCCAGCGTAGCCCCCGGAGGAGCTTCTAACTATGGCTACACCTTC. This sequence encodes CASVAPGGASNYGYTF.

The rearrangement links TRBV4-2 to TRBJ2-2, with unresolved D. Germline V lookup: CDR1 LGHNA, CDR2 YNFKEQ. The ends were cut back, 4 bases at V and 5 bases at J, with 8 bases in the middle. The CDR3 has 13 amino acids. The CDR3 bases are TGTGCCAGCAGCCCAAAAGCGACCGGGGAGCTGTTTTTT. Its protein product is CASSPKATGELFF.

Concerning this clone itself: Other DNA sequences in this sample translate to the same CDR3. The CDR3 DNA sequence: TGTGCCAGCAGCCCGGACTCCTATGGCTACACCTTC. Protein product: CASSPDSYGYTF. The chain carries TRBV7-9 and TRBJ1-2, with D hard to call. Trimming pared 5 bases from V and 4 bases from J, leaving 8 bases between. CDR3 length equals 12 residues. CDR1 SEHNR and CDR2 FQNEAQ come from the germline V gene (reference sequence).

The genes are TRBV28 and TRBJ1-4, with 8 nucleotides matching TRBD1. This CDR3 is 14 amino acids long. Per the germline V gene, CDR1 is MDHEN and CDR2 is SYDVKM. Trimming cost V 5 bases and J 7 bases; bases outside gene matches: 6. The CDR3 DNA reads TGTGCCAGCAGTCGGACAGGGCAGGCTGAAAAACTGTTTTTT. Its translation: CASSRTGQAEKLFF.

The chain employs TRBV28 and TRBJ2-7; D gene uncertain. V lost 5 bases, J lost 6 bases, and 11 bases lay in between. The CDR3 contains 12 residues. Germline V gene sequence: CDR1 MDHEN, CDR2 SYDVKM. In nucleotides, the CDR3 is TGTGCCAGCAGTAATCTTGGCGGCGAGCAGTACTTC. It is translated as CASSNLGGEQYF.

The J gene is TRBJ2-1, the V gene TRBV28; 12 bases line up with TRBD2. V shed 4 bases and J 4 bases; nucleotides not matched to a gene: 5. This CDR3 contains 16 residues. Germline lookup yields CDR1 MDHEN and CDR2 SYDVKM. CDR3 in amino acids: CASSSPSGGVYNEQFF. In DNA, the CDR3 is TGTGCCAGCAGTTCGCCTAGCGGGGGGGTGTACAATGAGCAGTTCTTC.

The chain has TRBV6-1 and TRBJ2-1, with TRBD2 as a possible D gene (6 bases). Germline V gene sequence: CDR1 MNHNS, CDR2 SASEGT. CDR3 size: 15 residues. With 8 bases removed from V and 7 bases from J, the gap between germline ends came to 21 bases. CDR3 in amino acids: CASAIGGEWWNEQFF. The CDR3 DNA follows: TGTGCCAGCGCCATCGGAGGGGAATGGTGGAATGAGCAGTTCTTC.

This clone was seen once. In DNA, the CDR3 is TGTGCCAGCAGCTTAGATGGGGGGACAGATACGCAGTATTTT. It codes for CASSLDGGTDTQYF. The rearrangement links TRBV11-2 to TRBJ2-3, with D perhaps matching TRBD2 (6 bases). The V end lost 0 bases, the J end lost 3 bases, and 7 bases lay between the germline ends. The CDR3 totals 14 residues. Germline V gene lookup returns CDR1 SGHAT and CDR2 FQNNGV.

This chain joins TRBV10-3 and TRBJ1-2; 10 bases map to TRBD1. After removal of 2 bases from V and 7 bases from J, the junction contained 4 bases not matched to a gene. The CDR3 contains 14 residues. From germline, CDR1 is ENHRY and CDR2 SYGVKD. The CDR3 spells CAISEVGTGAGYTF. The CDR3 region has the DNA TGTGCCATCAGTGAGGTGGGGACAGGGGCTGGCTACACCTTC.

This clone was counted a single time. CDR3 sequence reads: CASSSSQATGELFF. As DNA, the CDR3 is TGTGCCAGCAGCTCATCACAGGCCACCGGGGAGCTGTTTTTT. The V call is TRBV5-4, the J call TRBJ2-2, with D perhaps matching TRBD1 (5 bases). Per the germline V gene, CDR1 is SGHNT and CDR2 is YYREEE (reference sequence). This CDR3 is built from 14 residues. V was cut by 3 bases and J by 4 bases, with 10 bases left in between.

The rearrangement uses TRBV28 and TRBJ1-5, with D possibly TRBD1 on 5 matching bases. The germline V gene has CDR1 MDHEN and CDR2 SYDVKM. Trimming stripped 6 bases from V and 2 bases from J, with 11 bases between. The CDR3 extends over 14 amino acids. DNA of the CDR3: TGTGCCAGCAGATTGGGGCAGGGCAATCAGCCCCAGCATTTT. It specifies CASRLGQGNQPQHF.

The chain uses TRBV10-1 and TRBJ1-5, with D maybe TRBD1 (5 bases). Germline loops: CDR1 WNHNN, CDR2 SYGVQD (reference sequence). The V end was cut by 7 bases, the J end by 4 bases, with 32 bases between. CDR3 size: 20 residues. Here the CDR3 reads CASTEDSGLRVGLQNQPQHF. Written as DNA, the CDR3 is TGCGCCAGCACCGAAGATTCGGGACTCAGGGTTGGGTTGCAGAATCAGCCCCAGCATTTT.

The chain employs TRBV2 and TRBJ1-4, with D tentatively TRBD1 (6 bases). V was trimmed by 5 bases and J by 0 bases, leaving 13 bases between them. In germline, CDR1 is SNHLY, CDR2 FYNNEI. The CDR3 consists of 16 residues. In DNA, the CDR3 is TGTGCCAGCAGTCTCTATACAGGGACAACTAATGAAAAACTGTTTTTT. Amino acids: CASSLYTGTTNEKLFF.

This sequence joins TRBV6-1 and TRBJ1-4, with TRBD1 matching 7 bases. Germline V lookup: CDR1 MNHNS, CDR2 SASEGT. The length of the CDR3 is 15 residues. J lost 4 bases, V lost 6 bases, and 8 bases had no gene match. The CDR3 DNA is TGTGCCAGCAGATACAGGGGACTGGTTAATGAAAAACTGTTTTTT. It encodes CASRYRGLVNEKLFF.

The chain is built from TRBV5-1 and TRBJ2-3, with D perhaps matching TRBD2 (6 bases). This CDR3 is built from 17 residues. V was shortened by 5 bases and J by 1 base, with 20 bases between the two germline ends. The germline V gene has CDR1 SGHRS and CDR2 YFSETQ. The CDR3 DNA sequence: TGCGCCAGCAGGGGGTTGGGCGGGACTCGCCGCACAGATACGCAGTATTTT. This gives the protein CASRGLGGTRRTDTQYF.

This sequence joins TRBV6-4 and TRBJ2-4; D might be TRBD1 (5 bases). The CDR3 spans 18 residues. Germline CDR1 MRHNA, CDR2 SNTAGT. The germline V and J ends were trimmed by 0 bases and 0 bases, with 15 bases remaining between them. The CDR3 loop reads CASSDSTFRVLAKNIQYF. The CDR3, as DNA: TGTGCCAGCAGTGACTCGACGTTCAGGGTCTTAGCCAAAAACATTCAGTACTTC.

This clone turned up a few times. This chain links TRBV6-6 with TRBJ2-7; D might be TRBD2 (5 bases). Trimming pared 5 bases from V and 1 base from J, leaving 15 bases between. The CDR3 runs 15 residues. From germline, CDR1 is MNHNY and CDR2 SVGAGI (reference sequence). CDR3 protein: CASSPSSGPSYEQYF. In DNA, the CDR3 is TGTGCCAGCAGTCCCTCGAGCGGACCTTCCTACGAGCAGTACTTC.

The gene calls are TRBV5-8 and TRBJ2-7; D is uncertain. Germline assignment: CDR1 SGHTS and CDR2 YDEGEE. The CDR3 covers 15 residues. Trimming removed 4 bases at V and 0 bases at J, with 14 bases between. As DNA, the CDR3 is TGTGCCAGCAGCAGGAGCAGTGAGAGCTCCTACGAGCAGTACTTC. It yields the protein CASSRSSESSYEQYF.

The J gene is TRBJ2-2, the V gene TRBV5-4, with D perhaps TRBD1 (6 bases). Germline-derived CDR1 and CDR2 are SGHNT and YYREEE (reference sequence). The ends were cut back, 4 bases at V and 3 bases at J, with 16 bases in the middle. The CDR3 length is 16 residues. CDR3 loop: CASSSARGLHTGELFF. The CDR3 DNA is TGTGCCAGCAGCAGCGCCAGGGGCTTGCACACCGGGGAGCTGTTTTTT.

The V gene is TRBV19, the J gene TRBJ2-5; 8 positions match TRBD2. From germline, CDR1 is LNHDA and CDR2 SQIVND (reference sequence). The CDR3 is made up of 16 amino acids. Trimming cost V 6 bases and J 5 bases; bases outside gene matches: 14. CDR3 protein: CASSHPRSSGGETQYF. Here the CDR3 DNA reads TGTGCCAGTAGCCACCCCCGCTCCAGCGGGGGCGAGACCCAGTACTTC.

The chain employs TRBV2 and TRBJ2-1, with D tentatively TRBD1 (6 bases). Per the germline V gene, CDR1 is SNHLY and CDR2 is FYNNEI. This CDR3 has 19 amino acids. Trimming cost V 8 bases and J 4 bases, with 30 bases left between them. CDR3 nucleotide sequence: TGTGCCAGCCTCGGAACAGGGAATCCCAACAAGGCGAAATACAATGAGCAGTTCTTC. Its translation is CASLGTGNPNKAKYNEQFF.

This clone was detected once. This chain joins TRBV7-8 and TRBJ2-1, with 12 bases aligning to TRBD2. The CDR3 loop spans 16 amino acids. After removal of 5 bases from V and 10 bases from J, the junction contained 12 bases not matched to a gene. CDR1 is SGHVS and CDR2 is FQNEAQ in the germline V gene. CDR3 in amino acids: CASSLNRGLAGMEQFF. Written as DNA, the CDR3 is TGTGCCAGCAGCCTAAATCGTGGACTAGCGGGAATGGAGCAGTTCTTC. The full variable domain, in which reference TRBV7-8 and TRBJ2-1 provide the parts outside the CDR3, is GAGVSQSPRYKVAKRGQDVALRCDPISGHVSLFWYQQALGQGPEFLTYFQNEAQLDKSGLPSDRFFAERPEGSVSTLKIQRTQQEDSAVYLCASSLNRGLAGMEQFFGPGTRLTVL.